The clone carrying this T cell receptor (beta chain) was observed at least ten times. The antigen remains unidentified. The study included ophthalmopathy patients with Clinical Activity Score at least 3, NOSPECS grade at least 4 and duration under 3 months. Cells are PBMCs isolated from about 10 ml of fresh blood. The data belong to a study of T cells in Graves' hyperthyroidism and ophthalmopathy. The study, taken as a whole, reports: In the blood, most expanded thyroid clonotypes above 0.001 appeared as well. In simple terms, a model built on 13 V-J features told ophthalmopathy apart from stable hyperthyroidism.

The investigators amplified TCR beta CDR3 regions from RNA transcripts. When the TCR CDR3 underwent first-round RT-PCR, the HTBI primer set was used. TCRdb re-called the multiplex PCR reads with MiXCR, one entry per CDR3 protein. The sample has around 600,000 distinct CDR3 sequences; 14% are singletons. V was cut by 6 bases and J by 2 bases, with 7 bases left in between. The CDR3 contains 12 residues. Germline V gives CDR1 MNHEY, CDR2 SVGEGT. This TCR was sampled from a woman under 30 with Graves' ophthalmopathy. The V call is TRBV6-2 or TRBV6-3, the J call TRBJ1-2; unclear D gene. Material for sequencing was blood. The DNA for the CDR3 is TGTGCCAGCAGCCCACCAAACTATGGCTACACCTTC. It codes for CASSPPNYGYTF.